The 21 T cell receptor beta chains in this list originate from one sample, sequenced in a study of OX40 agonist ivuxolimab in advanced cancers. Profiled with immunoSEQ multiplex PCR; TCRdb holds only in-frame clones, not every one. Found here are tens of thousands of clones, 90% of them singletons; the top ten hold around 0.34%. The sample here was CD4+ or CD8+ T cells sorted from blood, taken in a trial of the OX40 agonist ivuxolimab. These receptors were obtained from an adult with an advanced solid tumor such as melanoma, head and neck, liver or kidney cancer.

This chain links TRBV28 with TRBJ1-6, with 9 bases lining up with TRBD1. Germline CDR1 MDHEN, CDR2 SYDVKM. The CDR3 covers 14 residues. V shed 4 bases, J shed 8 bases, and the junction held 3 bases outside the gene matches. The CDR3 reads CASSSGQGYSPLHF. The CDR3 DNA reads TGTGCCAGCAGTTCCGGACAGGGGTATTCACCCCTCCACTTT.

The V gene is TRBV4-2, the J gene TRBJ2-1; tentative D call: TRBD1 (5 bases). Germline assignment: CDR1 LGHNA and CDR2 YNFKEQ. Between the trimmed V and J ends, which lost 4 bases and 9 bases, there was a span of 22 bases. The CDR3 consists of 16 residues. The CDR3, as DNA: TGTGCCAGCAGCCCCCTCGACAGCGTGGGCCAGGGTGAGCAGTTCTTC. Protein: CASSPLDSVGQGEQFF.

This clone was seen a single time. This chain connects TRBV10-3 to TRBJ2-1; D possibly corresponds to TRBD2 (5 bases). Germline V gene data show CDR1 as ENHRY and CDR2 as SYGVKD. This CDR3 has 13 residues. Trimming removed 8 bases from V and 0 bases from J, with 8 bases in between. The CDR3 spells CAIRGSSYNEQFF. CDR3 sequence (DNA): TGTGCCATCCGAGGGAGCTCCTACAATGAGCAGTTCTTC.

The CDR3 region is CASSPSNRGAAYGYTF. The DNA of the CDR3 is TGTGCCAGCTCACCCTCTAACAGGGGCGCAGCTTATGGCTACACCTTC. The chain combines TRBV18 with TRBJ1-2; 7 bases match TRBD1. Trimming at V came to 3 bases and at J to 5 bases, leaving 12 bases not matched to a gene. CDR1 is KGHSH, CDR2 LQKENI, per germline. This CDR3 has 16 residues. Combining the CDR3 with reference TRBV18 and TRBJ1-2 gives the whole variable domain NAGVMQNPRHLVRRRGQEARLRCSPMKGHSHVYWYRQLPEEGLKFMVYLQKENIIDESGMPKERFSAEFPKEGPSILRIQQVVRGDSAAYFCASSPSNRGAAYGYTFGSGTRLTVV.

The CDR3 DNA follows: TGCGCCAGCTACCCAGGGGGTCAAGAGACCCAGTACTTC. This translates into CASYPGGQETQYF. The J gene is TRBJ2-5, the V gene TRBV5-1, with 7 bases lining up with TRBD1. From germline, CDR1 is SGHRS and CDR2 YFSETQ. The length of the CDR3 is 13 residues. V shed 7 bases, J shed 2 bases, and the junction held 5 bases outside the gene matches. Drawing the rest from reference TRBV5-1 and TRBJ2-5, the complete variable domain is KAGVTQTPRYLIKTRGQQVTLSCSPISGHRSVSWYQQTPGQGLQFLFEYFSETQRNKGNFPGRFSGRQFSNSRSEMNVSTLELGDSALYLCASYPGGQETQYFGPGTRLLVL.

This chain connects TRBV7-2 to TRBJ2-7, with D perhaps TRBD1 or TRBD2 (7 bases each). Germline CDR1 and CDR2: SGHTA and FQGNSA. The CDR3 runs to 16 residues. With 4 bases removed from V and 2 bases from J, the gap between germline ends came to 18 bases. In DNA, the CDR3 is TGTGCCAGCAGCTACCAGGGAGGGGGCGTCCCCTACGAGCAGTACTTC. It yields the protein CASSYQGGGVPYEQYF.

The chain joins TRBV6-1 to TRBJ1-2; D remains ambiguous. The CDR3 loop spans 13 amino acids. The germline V and J ends were trimmed by 5 bases and 5 bases, with 12 bases remaining between them. CDR1 and CDR2 from the germline V gene are MNHNS and SASEGT. The CDR3, as DNA: TGTGCCAGCAGTCCCGCCGGACCTTATGGCTACACCTTC. Translation: CASSPAGPYGYTF.

The V and J genes are TRBV7-2 and TRBJ2-2, with 7 bases identical to TRBD1. The CDR3 consists of 14 residues. V dropped 2 bases and J dropped 10; count of bases not matched to a gene: 7. Germline lookup yields CDR1 SGHTA and CDR2 FQGNSA. This CDR3 is CASSLRQGPAELFF. DNA of the CDR3: TGTGCCAGCAGCTTAAGACAGGGCCCGGCGGAGCTGTTTTTT. The variable domain in full, completed from reference TRBV7-2 and TRBJ2-2, reads GAGVSQSPSNKVTEKGKDVELRCDPISGHTALYWYRQSLGQGLEFLIYFQGNSAPDKSGLPSDRFSAERTGGSVSTLTIQRTQQEDSAVYLCASSLRQGPAELFFGEGSRLTVL.

The V gene is TRBV27, the J gene TRBJ2-7; D call uncertain. Germline CDR1 is MNHEY and CDR2 is SMNVEV (reference sequence). With 6 bases removed from V and 4 bases from J, the gap between germline ends came to 19 bases. CDR3 length: 15 residues. As DNA, the CDR3 is TGTGCCAGCAGGGCGTACGGTCGAGAACATTACGAGCAGTACGTC. Protein product: CASRAYGREHYEQYV.

The CDR3 loop is CASRRTGTSTDTQYF. CDR3 coding DNA: TGTGCCAGTAGGAGGACAGGGACTAGCACAGATACGCAGTATTTT. V gene TRBV19 combines with J gene TRBJ2-3, with TRBD1 matching 8 bases. V dropped 6 bases and J dropped 0; count of bases not matched to a gene: 5. There are 15 residues in the CDR3. The germline V gene has CDR1 LNHDA and CDR2 SQIVND (reference sequence).

This clone was counted a single time. The rearrangement joins TRBV2 to TRBJ2-2; D gene ambiguous. CDR3 length equals 16 residues. V was clipped by 2 bases and J by 0 bases, with 10 bases between them. CDR1 is SNHLY and CDR2 is FYNNEI in the germline V gene. The CDR3 reads CASSEMQAANTGELFF. Here the CDR3 DNA reads TGTGCCAGCAGTGAAATGCAGGCGGCGAACACCGGGGAGCTGTTTTTT.

J is TRBJ1-2 and V is TRBV27; TRBD1 matches at 12 bases. V shed 0 bases and J 3 bases; nucleotides not matched to a gene: 8. There are 18 residues in the CDR3. The germline V gene has CDR1 MNHEY and CDR2 SMNVEV (reference sequence). CDR3 in amino acids: CASSLSPRGTGGYYGYTF. In nucleotides, the CDR3 is TGTGCCAGCAGTTTATCTCCCCGAGGGACAGGGGGCTACTATGGCTACACCTTC.

The V call is TRBV11-2, the J call TRBJ1-2, with D perhaps TRBD1 (5 bases). V was clipped by 3 bases and J by 2 bases, with 7 bases between them. CDR1 is SGHAT and CDR2 is FQNNGV in the germline V gene. The CDR3 contains 13 residues. CDR3 protein: CASSFSGNYGYTF. In nucleotides, the CDR3 is TGTGCCAGCAGCTTCTCAGGGAACTATGGCTACACCTTC.

The J gene is TRBJ1-2, the V gene TRBV30; D is unclear. This CDR3 is built from 14 residues. V was shortened by 1 base and J by 4 bases, with 13 bases between the two germline ends. Germline CDR1 GTSNPN, CDR2 SVGIG (reference sequence). The CDR3 DNA reads as TGTGCCTGGAGTGGGGGAGCAGTCTTCTATGGCTACACCTTC. It encodes CAWSGGAVFYGYTF.

The CDR3 nucleotides read TGTGCCAGCAGCTTAGCAGGTGCCGAAAAACTGTTTTTT. This encodes CASSLAGAEKLFF. The J gene is TRBJ1-4, the V gene TRBV7-9; D ambiguous. CDR1 is SEHNR, CDR2 FQNEAQ, per germline (reference sequence). Trimming cost V 0 bases and J 8 bases, with 7 bases left between them. The CDR3 is 13 residues long. The variable domain in full, completed from reference TRBV7-9 and TRBJ1-4, reads DTGVSQNPRHKITKRGQNVTFRCDPISEHNRLYWYRQTLGQGPEFLTYFQNEAQLEKSRLLSDRFSAERPKGSFSTLEIQRTEQGDSAMYLCASSLAGAEKLFFGSGTQLSVL.

In DNA, the CDR3 is TGTGCCAGCAGCTTGAGTATGACGGCGAACACCGGGGAGCTGTTTTTT. This encodes CASSLSMTANTGELFF. The chain uses TRBV5-5 and TRBJ2-2, with unresolved D. This CDR3 region has 16 residues. Trimming removed 1 base at V and 0 bases at J, with 10 bases between. Germline CDR1 SGHKS, CDR2 YYEKEE (reference sequence).

The chain has TRBV11-3 and TRBJ2-3, with TRBD2 identical over 14 bases. Looked up from germline, CDR1 is SGHNT and CDR2 is YENEEA. Trimming at V came to 4 bases and at J to 1 base, leaving 4 bases not matched to a gene. There are 17 residues in the CDR3. The CDR3 protein is CASSSPGLAGGTDTQYF. The CDR3 coding sequence is TGTGCCAGCAGCTCTCCGGGACTAGCGGGGGGCACAGATACGCAGTATTTT.

The chain is built from TRBV6-1 and TRBJ2-6; unclear D gene. The CDR3 runs 14 residues. The V end lost 7 bases, the J end lost 4 bases, and 11 bases lay between the germline ends. CDR1 is MNHNS, CDR2 SASEGT, per germline. The CDR3 sequence is CASTQRTGANVLTF. The CDR3 DNA is TGTGCCAGCACCCAGAGGACCGGGGCCAACGTCCTGACTTTC.

The chain's CDR3 is CAWSVTSDGYTF. CDR3 nucleotides: TGTGCCTGGAGTGTAACGAGCGATGGCTACACCTTC. This chain connects TRBV30 to TRBJ1-2; D gene uncertain. V was clipped by 0 bases and J by 6 bases, with 8 bases between them. Looked up from germline, CDR1 is GTSNPN and CDR2 is SVGIG (reference sequence). The CDR3 length is 12 residues.

This rearrangement joins TRBV7-2 to TRBJ1-3; D call uncertain. V dropped 3 bases and J dropped 0 bases, with 9 bases sitting between them. Per the germline V gene, CDR1 is SGHTA and CDR2 is FQGNSA. The CDR3 covers 15 residues. In nucleotides, the CDR3 is TGTGCCAGCAGCTTCGCGGTGGGCTCTGGAAACACCATATATTTT. It translates to CASSFAVGSGNTIYF. Using reference TRBV7-2 and TRBJ1-3 for the parts outside the CDR3, the full variable domain is GAGVSQSPSNKVTEKGKDVELRCDPISGHTALYWYRQSLGQGLEFLIYFQGNSAPDKSGLPSDRFSAERTGGSVSTLTIQRTQQEDSAVYLCASSFAVGSGNTIYFGEGSWLTVV.

The rearrangement links TRBV5-6 to TRBJ1-2; 8 positions match TRBD1. V lost 0 bases to trimming and J lost 7 bases; unmatched junction nucleotides: 5. The length of the CDR3 is 14 residues. Germline lookup yields CDR1 SGHDT and CDR2 YYEEEE. The CDR3 spells CASSLGGTGGGYTF. The CDR3 coding sequence is TGTGCCAGCAGCTTGGGTGGGACAGGCGGTGGCTACACCTTC. The full variable domain, with the rest looked up from reference TRBV5-6 and TRBJ1-2, is DAGVTQSPTHLIKTRGQQVTLRCSPKSGHDTVSWYQQALGQGPQFIFQYYEEEERQRGNFPDRFSGHQFPNYSSELNVNALLLGDSALYLCASSLGGTGGGYTFGSGTRLTVV.